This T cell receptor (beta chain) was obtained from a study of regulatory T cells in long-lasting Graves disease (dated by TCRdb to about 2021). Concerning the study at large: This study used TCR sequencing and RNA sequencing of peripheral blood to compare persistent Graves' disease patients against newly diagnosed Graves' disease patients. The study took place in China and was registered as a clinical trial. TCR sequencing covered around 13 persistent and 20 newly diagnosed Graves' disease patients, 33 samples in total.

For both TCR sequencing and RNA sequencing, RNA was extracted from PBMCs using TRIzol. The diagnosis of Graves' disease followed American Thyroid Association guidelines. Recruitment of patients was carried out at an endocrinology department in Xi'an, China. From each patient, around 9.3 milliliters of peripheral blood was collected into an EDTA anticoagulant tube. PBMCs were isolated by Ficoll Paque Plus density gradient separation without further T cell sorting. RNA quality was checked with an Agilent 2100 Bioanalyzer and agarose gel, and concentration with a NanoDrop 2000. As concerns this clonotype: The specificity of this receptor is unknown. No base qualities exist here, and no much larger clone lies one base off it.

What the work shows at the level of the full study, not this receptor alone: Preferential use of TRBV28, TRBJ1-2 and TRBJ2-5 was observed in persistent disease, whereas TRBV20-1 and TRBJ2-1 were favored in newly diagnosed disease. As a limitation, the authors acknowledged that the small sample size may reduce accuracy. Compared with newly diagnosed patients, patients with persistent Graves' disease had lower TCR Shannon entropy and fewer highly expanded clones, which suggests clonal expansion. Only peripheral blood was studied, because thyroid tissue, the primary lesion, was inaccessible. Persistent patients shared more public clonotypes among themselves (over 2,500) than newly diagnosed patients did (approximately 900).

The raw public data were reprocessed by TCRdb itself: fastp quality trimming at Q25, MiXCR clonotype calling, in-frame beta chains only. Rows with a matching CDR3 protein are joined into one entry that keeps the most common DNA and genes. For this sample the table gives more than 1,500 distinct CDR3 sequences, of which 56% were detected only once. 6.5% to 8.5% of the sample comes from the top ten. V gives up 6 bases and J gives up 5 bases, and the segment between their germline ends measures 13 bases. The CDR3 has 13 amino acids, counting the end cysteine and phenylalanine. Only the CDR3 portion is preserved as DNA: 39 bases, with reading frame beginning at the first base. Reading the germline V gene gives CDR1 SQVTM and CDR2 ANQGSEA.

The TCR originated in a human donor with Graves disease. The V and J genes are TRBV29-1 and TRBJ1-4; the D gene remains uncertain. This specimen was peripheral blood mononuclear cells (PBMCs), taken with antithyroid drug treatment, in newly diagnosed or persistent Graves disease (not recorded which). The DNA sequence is TGCAGCGTCCCGGGGATACAGAATGAAAAACTGTTTTTT. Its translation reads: CSVPGIQNEKLFF.